Sequencing of this TCR beta chain was carried out in a study of identical twins. The study's findings and limits: The more abundant beta clonotypes in cord blood had fewer insertions, and memory repertoires did not show this. Conclusions leaned on cross-sectional statistical analysis and did not track the same donors over time.

This clonotype showed up just a few times. The antigen remains undetermined. The germline V gene has CDR1 ENHRY and CDR2 SYGVKD. Trimming shortened V by 8 bases and J by 6 bases, and 20 bases separated the two germline ends. The CDR3 has 14 residues. TCRdb passed the 5' RACE reads through MiXCR, listing each CDR3 protein once. Among around 680,000 distinct CDR3 sequences listed, 8.5% to 9% were seen once. The same data also went into a second study, on yellow fever vaccine responses in identical twins. Per that paper: Vaccine T cell responses of twins reportedly seemed partly convergent and partly personalized.

Sequencing was performed on PBMCs. The rearrangement uses TRBV10-3 and TRBJ2-7; a weak D match, TRBD2 (5 bases). This clonotype was sampled from a woman younger than 30 in good health. This CDR3 reads CAIQAEGATLEQYF. In nucleotides, the CDR3 is TGTGCCATCCAGGCCGAGGGAGCCACCCTCGAGCAGTACTTC.